What follows describes a single TCR beta chain. Its antigen remains unidentified. Nothing much larger sits one base from this clone, and base qualities are not available. V drops 0 bases and J drops 2 bases, leaving 11 bases in between. The CDR3, from cysteine to phenylalanine, totals 15 residues. The retained sequence is limited to the CDR3, 45 bases, with the frame set at the first base. Reading the germline V gene gives CDR1 SGHRS and CDR2 YFSETQ. These data belong to a study of T cells in localized non-small cell lung cancer (dated by TCRdb to 2018 to 2020). Looking at the study overall: The study examined T cell repertoires in 200 to 300 patients with early-stage NSCLC and compared tumors with uninvolved tumor-adjacent lungs. The cohort comprised 236 treatment-naïve NSCLC patients with resected, localized lung tumors. The mean age of the NSCLC patients was roughly 70 years, with 120 to 150 men and 100 to 110 women.

Summary of the overall study and its limitations: A median of roughly 60 of the top 100 tumor clones turned up in the paired uninvolved adjacent lung, and roughly 30 of those clones also ranked among the top 100 of that same adjacent lung. Longer overall survival was associated with higher blood T cell density, whereas shorter survival was associated with higher adjacent-lung clonality. Because multi-region tumor sequencing was not done, intratumor heterogeneity could not be ruled out. Uninvolved tumor-adjacent lung showed the highest T cell clonality, higher than tumor, which suggests more focused antigenic responses in the uninvolved tumor-adjacent lung. Because the study design was exploratory, TCR variables were selected using unadjusted p-values without false-discovery rate correction.

At diagnosis, peripheral blood, uninvolved tumor-adjacent lung and tumor were collected and were preserved as a mix of fresh-frozen and FFPE material. For TCR repertoire profiling, blood samples were analyzed in the form of peripheral blood mononuclear cells. The immunoSEQ Assay was used to sequence TCR beta CDR3 regions from DNA. The paper's processing steps were these. T cell density was computed as TCR beta template counts normalized to usable DNA estimated by amplifying housekeeping genes. The preseqR package was used to estimate richness by extrapolating to 400,000 templates for PBMC samples and to 120,000 templates for tissue samples. Clonality was defined as one minus Pielou's evenness. To identify tissue-enriched TCRs, differential abundance testing was run on productive amino-acid clonotypes with a minimum total count of 5 and an alpha of 0.1. The Jaccard Index and the Morisita Overlap Index were used to quantify repertoire overlap between compartments. GLIPH grouped TCR beta CDR3s together with public tetramer-defined viral CDR3s, and a viral motif had to include at least three viral sequences and show V-gene enrichment. In its TCRdb copy, this immuneACCESS table keeps in-frame sequences only and misses some clones. Where compared with another copy, unresolved V genes explain less than half of these, and the others have no known cause. V and J calls and clone size come straight from that table; D and trimming were deduced from the DNA. The sample has more than 30,000 clones on record, more than 75% of them singletons. Of the sample, less than 5.5% falls within the top ten clones.

This receptor was identified in a male donor at least 60 years old with stage III lung adenocarcinoma. The sequencing here drew on peripheral blood, taken before any cancer treatment. The receptor chain draws on TRBV5-1 and TRBJ1-2, with the identity of the D gene unclear. Read as DNA, the sequence is TGCGCCAGCAGCTTGGGCGAGCCTAGAAACTATGGCTACACCTTC. Its amino acids are CASSLGEPRNYGYTF. The CDR3, completed at both ends by the reference TRBV5-1 and TRBJ1-2 genes, gives the full variable domain KAGVTQTPRYLIKTRGQQVTLSCSPISGHRSVSWYQQTPGQGLQFLFEYFSETQRNKGNFPGRFSGRQFSNSRSEMNVSTLELGDSALYLCASSLGEPRNYGYTFGSGTRLTVV.